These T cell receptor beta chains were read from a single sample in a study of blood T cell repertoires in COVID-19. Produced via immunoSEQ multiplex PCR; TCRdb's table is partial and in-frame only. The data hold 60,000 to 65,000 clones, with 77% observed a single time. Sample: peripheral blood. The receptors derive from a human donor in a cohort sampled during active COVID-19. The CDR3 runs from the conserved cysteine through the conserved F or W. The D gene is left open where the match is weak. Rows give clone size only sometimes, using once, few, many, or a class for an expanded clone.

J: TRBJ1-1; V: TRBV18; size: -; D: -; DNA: TGTGCCAGCTCACCCGGTTCGGGGAGGAGCACTGAAGCTTTCTTT; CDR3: CASSPGSGRSTEAFF
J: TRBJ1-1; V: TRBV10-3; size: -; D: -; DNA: TGTGCCACCAGGGAAGGGGCCGGGGAAGCTTTCTTT; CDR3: CATREGAGEAFF
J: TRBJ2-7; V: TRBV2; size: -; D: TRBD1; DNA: TGTGCCAGCAGGGGGGGACAGGGCGTCAACGAGCAGTACTTC; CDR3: CASRGGQGVNEQYF
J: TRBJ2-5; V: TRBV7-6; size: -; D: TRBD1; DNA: TGTGCCAGCAGCTTCTTGACAGGGCAGATGGAGACCCAGTACTTC; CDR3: CASSFLTGQMETQYF
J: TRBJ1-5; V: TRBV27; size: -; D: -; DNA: TGTGCCAGCAGTCCTGCGCCCGAATATAGCAATCAGCCCCAGCATTTT; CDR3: CASSPAPEYSNQPQHF
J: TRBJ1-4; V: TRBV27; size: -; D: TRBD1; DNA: TGTGCCAGCCGATCGACAGGGAGGAATGAAAAACTGTTTTTT; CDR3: CASRSTGRNEKLFF
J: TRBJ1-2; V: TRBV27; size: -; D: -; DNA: TGTGCCAGCAGTTTAAAAGGGGAAATTTATGGCTACACCTTC; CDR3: CASSLKGEIYGYTF
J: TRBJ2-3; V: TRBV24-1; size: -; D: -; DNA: TGTGCCACCAGTGATTCAGGGCCGACCACAGATACGCAGTATTTT; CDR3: CATSDSGPTTDTQYF
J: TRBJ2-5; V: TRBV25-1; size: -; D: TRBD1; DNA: TGTGCCAGCAGTCTCCGACAGGGCAGAGAGACCCAGTACTTC; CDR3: CASSLRQGRETQYF
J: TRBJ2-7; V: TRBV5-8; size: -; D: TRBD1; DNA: TGTGCCAGCAGCTTGGGGACAGGGGTCAAGTACGAGCAGTACTTC; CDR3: CASSLGTGVKYEQYF
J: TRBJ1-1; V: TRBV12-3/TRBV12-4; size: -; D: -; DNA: TGTGCCAGCAGTCCACTGATGAACACTGAAGCTTTCTTT; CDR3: CASSPLMNTEAFF
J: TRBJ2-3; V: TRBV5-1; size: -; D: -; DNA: TGCGCCAGCAGCTTTGAGGGTAGAAGTGGAGATACGCAGTATTTT; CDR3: CASSFEGRSGDTQYF
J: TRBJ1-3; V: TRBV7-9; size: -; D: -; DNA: TGTGCCAGCAGCCGAGGACAAACTGGAAACACCATATATTTT; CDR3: CASSRGQTGNTIYF
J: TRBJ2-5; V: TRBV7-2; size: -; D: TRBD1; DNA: TGTGCCAGCAGCTTTCAGGGGGCGGTGAGGGAGACCCAGTACTTC; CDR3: CASSFQGAVRETQYF
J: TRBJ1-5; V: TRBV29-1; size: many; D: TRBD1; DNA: TGCAGCGTGGCTACCGGGACAGGGCATCAGCCCCAGCATTTT; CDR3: CSVATGTGHQPQHF
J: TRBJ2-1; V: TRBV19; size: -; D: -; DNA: TGTGCCAGTAGCCCCCGGGACACCCACGGTGATGAGCAGTTCTTC; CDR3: CASSPRDTHGDEQFF
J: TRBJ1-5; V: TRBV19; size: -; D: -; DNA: TGTGCCAGTAGTACGGCAGGGGGCAATCAGCCCCAGCATTTT; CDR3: CASSTAGGNQPQHF
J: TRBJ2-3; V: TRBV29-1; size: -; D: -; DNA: TGCAGCGTTCGCCACTGGACTGCCCCAGATACGCAGTATTTT; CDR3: CSVRHWTAPDTQYF
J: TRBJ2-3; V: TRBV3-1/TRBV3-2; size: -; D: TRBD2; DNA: TGTGCCAGCAGCCAGTCCGGGACTAGCGGTGATACGCAGTATTTT; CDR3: CASSQSGTSGDTQYF
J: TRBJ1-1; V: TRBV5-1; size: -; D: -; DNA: TGCGCCAGCAGCTTGCTGGCAGGGGCTGACGGTACTGAAGCTTTCTTT; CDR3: CASSLLAGADGTEAFF
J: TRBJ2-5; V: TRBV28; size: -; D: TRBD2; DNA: TGTGCCAGCACGTCGTGGACTAGCGGGACCAACAAAGAGACCCAGTACTTC; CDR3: CASTSWTSGTNKETQYF
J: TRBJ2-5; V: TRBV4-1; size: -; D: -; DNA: TGCGCCAGCAGCCGTTCTCAGGGTTCGGAAGAGACCCAGTACTTC; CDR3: CASSRSQGSEETQYF
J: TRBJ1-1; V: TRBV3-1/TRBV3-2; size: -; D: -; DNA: TGTGCCAGCAGCCAAGTCCCAAACACTGAAGCTTTCTTT; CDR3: CASSQVPNTEAFF
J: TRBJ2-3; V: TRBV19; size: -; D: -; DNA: TGTGCCAGTAGTATGGGGGCCGCAGATACGCAGTATTTT; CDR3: CASSMGAADTQYF
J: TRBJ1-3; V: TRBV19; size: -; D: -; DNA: TGTGCCAGTACCTCGCGAGGGATTGACGTGGGAAACACCATATATTTT; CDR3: CASTSRGIDVGNTIYF
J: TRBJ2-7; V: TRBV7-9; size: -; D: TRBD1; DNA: TGTGCCAGCAGCCAGCCAACAGGGGGCAATTACTACGAGCAGTACTTC; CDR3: CASSQPTGGNYYEQYF